This TCR beta chain was sequenced in a study of molecular identifiers for immune sequencing clone quantification. TCRdb itself ran the PCR reads through MiXCR, one entry per CDR3 protein. This sample has roughly 40,000 distinct CDR3 sequences, with roughly 22% found just once. Sorting defined naive CD8 T cells as CD8+CD4-CCR7+CD45RA+. The sequence was collected from a human donor in good health. Some libraries in this study had Jurkat cell RNA spiked in. The specimen was naive CD8+ T cells from blood, with Jurkat cell RNA spiked in. The subset was: FACS-sorted CD8+CD4-CCR7+CD45RA+ naive T cells.

CDR3: CASSTPGQGLEETQYF. The CDR3 DNA reads as TGTGCCAGCAGCACACCGGGACAGGGGTTAGAAGAGACCCAGTACTTC. The V and J genes are TRBV13 and TRBJ2-5; TRBD1 matches at 10 bases. CDR3 length: 16 residues. J was trimmed by 3 bases and V by 5 bases; bases with no gene match: 9. The germline V gene encodes CDR1 PRHDT and CDR2 FYEKMQ (reference sequence).